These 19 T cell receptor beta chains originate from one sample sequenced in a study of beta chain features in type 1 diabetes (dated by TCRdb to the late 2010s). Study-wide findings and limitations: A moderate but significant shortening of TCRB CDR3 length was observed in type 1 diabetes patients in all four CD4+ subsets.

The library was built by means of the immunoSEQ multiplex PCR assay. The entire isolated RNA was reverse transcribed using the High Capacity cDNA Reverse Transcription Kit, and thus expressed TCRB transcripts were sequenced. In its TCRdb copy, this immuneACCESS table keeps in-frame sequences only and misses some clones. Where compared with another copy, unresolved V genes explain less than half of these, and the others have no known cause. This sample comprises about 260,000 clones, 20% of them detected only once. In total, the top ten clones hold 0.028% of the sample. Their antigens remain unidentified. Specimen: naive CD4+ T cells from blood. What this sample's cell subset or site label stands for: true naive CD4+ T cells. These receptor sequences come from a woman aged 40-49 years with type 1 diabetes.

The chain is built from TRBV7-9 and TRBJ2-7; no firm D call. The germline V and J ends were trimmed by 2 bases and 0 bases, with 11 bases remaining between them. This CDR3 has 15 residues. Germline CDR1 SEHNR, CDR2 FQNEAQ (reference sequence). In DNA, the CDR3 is TGTGCCAGCAGCTTAACATCTCGAAGCTCCTACGAGCAGTACTTC. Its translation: CASSLTSRSSYEQYF.

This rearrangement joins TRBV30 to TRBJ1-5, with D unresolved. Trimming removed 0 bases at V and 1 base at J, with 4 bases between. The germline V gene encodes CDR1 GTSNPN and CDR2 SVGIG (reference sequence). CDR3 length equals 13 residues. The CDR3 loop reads CAWSVRSNQPQHF. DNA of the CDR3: TGTGCCTGGAGTGTACGGAGCAATCAGCCCCAGCATTTT.

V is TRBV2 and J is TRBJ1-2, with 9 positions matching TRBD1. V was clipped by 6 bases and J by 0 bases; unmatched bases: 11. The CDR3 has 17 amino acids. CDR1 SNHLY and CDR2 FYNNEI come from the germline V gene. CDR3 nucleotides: TGTGCCAGCAGAAACCCGGGACAGGGTTTAGCTAACTATGGCTACACCTTC. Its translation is CASRNPGQGLANYGYTF.

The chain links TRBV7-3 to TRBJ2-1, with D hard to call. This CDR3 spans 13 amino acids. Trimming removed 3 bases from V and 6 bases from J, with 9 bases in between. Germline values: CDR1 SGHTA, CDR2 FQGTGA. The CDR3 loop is CASSFGVLNEQFF. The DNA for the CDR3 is TGTGCCAGCAGCTTCGGAGTCCTCAATGAGCAGTTCTTC.

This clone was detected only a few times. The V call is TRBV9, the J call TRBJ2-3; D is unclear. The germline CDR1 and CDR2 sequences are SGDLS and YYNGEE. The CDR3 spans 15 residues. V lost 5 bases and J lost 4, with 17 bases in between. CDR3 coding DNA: TGTGCCAGCAGTCGACTCTTAGCTCTTCCAGATACGCAGTATTTT. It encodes CASSRLLALPDTQYF.

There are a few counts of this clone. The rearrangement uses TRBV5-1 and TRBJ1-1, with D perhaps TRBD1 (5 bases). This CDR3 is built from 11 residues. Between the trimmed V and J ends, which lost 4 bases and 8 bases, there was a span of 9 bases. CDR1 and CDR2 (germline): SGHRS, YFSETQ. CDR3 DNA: TGCGCCAGCAGCCAGGGTTCGGAAGCTTTCTTT. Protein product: CASSQGSEAFF.

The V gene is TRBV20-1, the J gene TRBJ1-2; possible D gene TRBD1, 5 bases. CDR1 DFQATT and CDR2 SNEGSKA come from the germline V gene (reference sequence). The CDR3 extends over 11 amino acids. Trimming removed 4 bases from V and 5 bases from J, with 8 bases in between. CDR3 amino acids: CSANRRYGYTF. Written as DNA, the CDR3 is TGCAGTGCTAACAGGCGTTATGGCTACACCTTC.

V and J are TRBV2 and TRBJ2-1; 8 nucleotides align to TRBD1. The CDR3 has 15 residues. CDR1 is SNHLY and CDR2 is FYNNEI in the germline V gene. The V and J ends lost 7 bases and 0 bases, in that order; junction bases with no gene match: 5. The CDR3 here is CASIPGQGSYNEQFF. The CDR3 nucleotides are TGTGCCAGCATTCCCGGACAGGGCTCCTACAATGAGCAGTTCTTC.

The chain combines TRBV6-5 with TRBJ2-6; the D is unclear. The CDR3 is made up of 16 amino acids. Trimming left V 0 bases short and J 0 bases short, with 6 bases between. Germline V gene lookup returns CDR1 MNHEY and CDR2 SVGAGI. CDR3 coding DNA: TGTGCCAGCAGTTACTCGGGCATCTCTGGGGCCAACGTCCTGACTTTC. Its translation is CASSYSGISGANVLTF.

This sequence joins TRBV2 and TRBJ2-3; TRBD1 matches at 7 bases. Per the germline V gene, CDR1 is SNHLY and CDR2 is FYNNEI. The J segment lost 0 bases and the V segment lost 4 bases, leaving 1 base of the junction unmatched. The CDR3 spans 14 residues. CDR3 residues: CASSAGQSTDTQYF. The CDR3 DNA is TGTGCCAGCAGTGCGGGACAGAGCACAGATACGCAGTATTTT.

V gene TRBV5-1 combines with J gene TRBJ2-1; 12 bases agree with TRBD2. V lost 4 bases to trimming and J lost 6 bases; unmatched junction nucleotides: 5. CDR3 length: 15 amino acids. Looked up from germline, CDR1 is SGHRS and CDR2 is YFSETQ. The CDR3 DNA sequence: TGCGCCAGCAGCAGACTAGCGGGAGAAATCAATGAGCAGTTCTTC. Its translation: CASSRLAGEINEQFF.

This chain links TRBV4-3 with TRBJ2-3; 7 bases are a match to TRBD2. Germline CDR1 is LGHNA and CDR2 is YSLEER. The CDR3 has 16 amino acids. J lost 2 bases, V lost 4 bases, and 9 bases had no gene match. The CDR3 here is CASSLGASGTTDTQYF. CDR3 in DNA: TGCGCCAGCAGCCTAGGGGCTAGCGGTACCACAGATACGCAGTATTTT.

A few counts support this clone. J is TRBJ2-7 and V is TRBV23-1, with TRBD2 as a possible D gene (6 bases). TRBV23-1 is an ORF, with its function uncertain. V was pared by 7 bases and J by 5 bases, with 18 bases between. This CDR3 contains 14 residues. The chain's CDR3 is CASTNLFWGDEQYF. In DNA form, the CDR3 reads TGCGCCAGCACAAACTTATTTTGGGGGGACGAGCAGTACTTC.

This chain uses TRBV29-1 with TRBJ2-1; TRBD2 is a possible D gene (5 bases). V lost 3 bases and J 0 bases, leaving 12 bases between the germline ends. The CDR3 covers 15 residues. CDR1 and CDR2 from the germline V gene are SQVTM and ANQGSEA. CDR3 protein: CSVEGRDDSYNEQFF. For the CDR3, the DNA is TGCAGCGTTGAGGGTCGGGATGACTCCTACAATGAGCAGTTCTTC.

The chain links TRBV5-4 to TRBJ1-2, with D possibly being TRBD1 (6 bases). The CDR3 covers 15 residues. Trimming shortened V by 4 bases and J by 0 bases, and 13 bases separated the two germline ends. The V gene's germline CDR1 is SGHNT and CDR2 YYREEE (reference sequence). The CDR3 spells CASSPGTTANYGYTF. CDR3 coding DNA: TGTGCCAGCAGCCCTGGGACAACAGCTAACTATGGCTACACCTTC.

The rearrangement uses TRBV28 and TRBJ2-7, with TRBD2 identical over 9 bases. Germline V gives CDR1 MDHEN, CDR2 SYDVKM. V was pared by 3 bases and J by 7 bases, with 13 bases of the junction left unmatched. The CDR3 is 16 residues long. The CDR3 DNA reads TGTGCCAGCAGTTTGGCTAGCGGGACCTTCTCGGAAGAGCAGTACTTC. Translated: CASSLASGTFSEEQYF.

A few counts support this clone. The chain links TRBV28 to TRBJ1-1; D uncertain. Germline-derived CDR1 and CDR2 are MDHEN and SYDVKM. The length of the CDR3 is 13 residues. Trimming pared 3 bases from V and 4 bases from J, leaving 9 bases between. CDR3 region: CASSLEAATEAFF. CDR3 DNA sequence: TGTGCCAGCAGTTTGGAGGCAGCCACTGAAGCTTTCTTT.

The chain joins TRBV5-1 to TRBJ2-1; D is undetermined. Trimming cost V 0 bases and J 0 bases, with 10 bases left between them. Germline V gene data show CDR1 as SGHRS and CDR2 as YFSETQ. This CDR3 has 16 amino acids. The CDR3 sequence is CASSLGLLSSYNEQFF. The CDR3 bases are TGCGCCAGCAGCTTGGGACTTCTTAGCTCCTACAATGAGCAGTTCTTC.

The chain's CDR3 is CASSQDGRAEAFF. The CDR3, as DNA: TGTGCCAGCAGCCAAGATGGCAGGGCAGAAGCTTTCTTT. The chain is built from TRBV14 and TRBJ1-1; weak D call: TRBD1 (5 bases). The V end was cut by 0 bases, the J end by 8 bases, with 10 bases between. The length of the CDR3 is 13 residues. CDR1 SGHDN and CDR2 FVKESK come from the germline V gene.